These 21 T cell receptor beta chains originate from one sample sequenced in a study of T cells in Graves' hyperthyroidism and ophthalmopathy. RNA transcripts gave rise to amplified TCR beta CDR3 regions. First-round RT-PCR targeting the TCR CDR3 was performed with the HTBI primer set. TCRdb re-derived calls from the multiplex PCR reads in MiXCR, one entry per CDR3 protein. The table has a few hundred thousand distinct CDR3 sequences, 40% to 55% seen once; the top ten hold 19%. The sample was peripheral blood or thyroid tissue (not recorded which). These receptor sequences come from an adult woman with Graves' disease, either hyperthyroidism or ophthalmopathy (not recorded which).

The chain couples TRBV15 to TRBJ1-5; 9 bases are a match to TRBD1. This CDR3 has 14 amino acids. Germline lookup yields CDR1 LNHNV and CDR2 YYDKDF (reference sequence). CDR3 loop: CATYRGRSNQPQHF. The CDR3 DNA follows: TGTGCGACCTACAGGGGGCGAAGCAATCAGCCCCAGCATTTT.

This chain joins TRBV20-1 and TRBJ1-4; D uncertain. Germline lookup yields CDR1 DFQATT and CDR2 SNEGSKA (reference sequence). Deletions cut 3 bases from V and 0 bases from J, with 8 bases between. This CDR3 comprises 14 residues. The CDR3 nucleotides read TGCAGTGCTAGGAACCTTGCAACTAATGAAAAACTGTTTTTT. It is translated as CSARNLATNEKLFF.

This chain uses TRBV3-1 with TRBJ2-7; D is perhaps TRBD2 (6 bases). The CDR3 runs to 14 residues. The ends were cut back, 6 bases at V and 3 bases at J, with 15 bases in the middle. The germline gives CDR1 LGHDT, CDR2 YNNKEL (reference sequence). The CDR3 region is CASRLSGANYEQYF. CDR3 coding DNA: TGTGCCAGCAGGCTCTCGGGAGCAAACTACGAGCAGTACTTC.

The rearrangement joins TRBV12-3 or TRBV12-4 to TRBJ2-7, with 9 bases matching TRBD1. V trimming: 7 bases; J trimming: 1 base; junction bases outside the gene matches: 8. The length of the CDR3 is 15 residues. The CDR3 protein is CASTWAGTGSYEQYF. The CDR3 coding sequence is TGTGCCAGCACCTGGGCCGGGACAGGGTCCTACGAGCAGTACTTC.

The chain joins TRBV7-9 to TRBJ2-7; possibly TRBD2 for D (5 bases). This CDR3 contains 16 residues. Germline V CDR1 and CDR2: SEHNR, FQNEAQ (reference sequence). Trimming stripped 4 bases from V and 1 base from J, with 17 bases between. The CDR3, as DNA: TGTGCCAGCAGCTCCGGTGGGAGAGGAGGATCCTACGAGCAGTACTTC. Amino acid sequence: CASSSGGRGGSYEQYF.

This clonotype appeared a single time. This clone may be a read error of a much larger clone one base away. The chain recombines TRBV20-1 with TRBJ2-5; D is uncertain. The V and J ends lost 5 bases and 4 bases respectively, with 26 bases between them. The CDR3 runs to 17 residues. Germline V lookup: CDR1 DFQATT, CDR2 SNEGSKA (reference sequence). In DNA form, the CDR3 reads TGCAGTGCTGGATCCCGTCGATCGGACGGGCCCAGAGAGACCCAGTACTTC. Translated: CSAGSRRSDGPRETQYF.

This clonotype was detected many times. CDR3 in DNA: TGTGCCAGCAGCGCGTCGCCTCTTCTTAGCGGGAGGGCCCACGCCTACGAGCAGTACTTC. Its translation: CASSASPLLSGRAHAYEQYF. The chain joins TRBV7-2 to TRBJ2-7, with 11 bases lining up with TRBD2. V dropped 5 bases and J dropped 2; count of bases not matched to a gene: 20. CDR3 size: 20 residues. Germline V gives CDR1 SGHTA, CDR2 FQGNSA. Variable domain in full (rest from reference TRBV7-2 and TRBJ2-7): GAGVSQSPSNKVTEKGKDVELRCDPISGHTALYWYRQSLGQGLEFLIYFQGNSAPDKSGLPSDRFSAERTGGSVSTLTIQRTQQEDSAVYLCASSASPLLSGRAHAYEQYFGPGTRLTVT.

At least ten counts were recorded for this clonotype. The CDR3 sequence is CSVRNTEAFF. CDR3 in DNA: TGCAGCGTCCGGAACACTGAAGCTTTCTTT. The J gene is TRBJ1-1, the V gene TRBV29-1; no reliable D call. Germline V gives CDR1 SQVTM, CDR2 ANQGSEA. The V end was cut by 6 bases, the J end by 1 base, with 3 bases between. The CDR3 is made up of 10 amino acids.

The chain combines TRBV10-2 with TRBJ1-5; a weak D match, TRBD1 (6 bases). Germline loops: CDR1 WSHSY, CDR2 SAAADI. V lost 10 bases to trimming and J lost 4 bases, with 14 bases between them. This CDR3 contains 13 residues. The CDR3 reads CATQGFENQPQHF. As DNA, the CDR3 is TGCGCCACCCAGGGGTTCGAAAATCAGCCCCAGCATTTT.

Worth noting for this clonotype: Germline and junction disagree at one end, which may indicate a read error. V is TRBV4-1 and J is TRBJ1-1, with a tentative D call TRBD1 (5 bases). The CDR3 totals 16 residues. Germline CDR1 MGHRA, CDR2 YSYEKL. CDR3: CASSPSPGTGRTEAFF. CDR3 in DNA: TGTGCCAGCAGCCCCAGTCCTGGGACGGGAAGAACTGAAGCTTTCTTT.

The rearrangement joins TRBV13 to TRBJ1-1, with 9 bases fitting TRBD1. The V segment lost 0 bases and the J segment 4 bases; nucleotides outside the gene matches: 3. The CDR3 consists of 15 residues. Germline-derived CDR1 and CDR2 are PRHDT and FYEKMQ (reference sequence). The DNA of the CDR3 is TGTGCCAGCAGCTTAGGGGGACAGGGAACCACTGAAGCTTTCTTT. Residues: CASSLGGQGTTEAFF.

The gene calls are TRBV20-1 and TRBJ2-7; tentatively, D is TRBD2 (6 bases). CDR1 is DFQATT, CDR2 SNEGSKA, per germline (reference sequence). Trimming removed 5 bases from V and 1 base from J, with 15 bases in between. CDR3 length: 14 amino acids. CDR3 nucleotide sequence: TGCAGTGCTCCTCTGGCGGGATTTTCCTACGAGCAGTACTTC. It codes for CSAPLAGFSYEQYF.

The J gene is TRBJ1-3, the V gene TRBV20-1; D remains ambiguous. The CDR3 totals 15 residues. Germline V CDR1 and CDR2: DFQATT, SNEGSKA (reference sequence). The V gene lost 3 bases and the J gene lost 2 bases, with 14 bases spanning the gap. Written as DNA, the CDR3 is TGCAGTGCTAGCGTAGCGGCAGCCCCTGGAAACACCATATATTTT. It is translated as CSASVAAAPGNTIYF.

The chain uses TRBV29-1 and TRBJ2-7; 7 bases line up with TRBD1. Germline V lookup: CDR1 SQVTM, CDR2 ANQGSEA. V lost 6 bases and J lost 4; bases outside the gene matches: 12. This CDR3 is built from 14 residues. The CDR3 DNA sequence: TGCAGCGTAGATATTACAGGGGTAGGATACGAGCAGTACTTC. Amino acids: CSVDITGVGYEQYF.

This clonotype was counted at least ten times. The chain uses TRBV5-1 and TRBJ1-1; D is perhaps TRBD1 (6 bases). V lost 0 bases to trimming and J lost 3 bases, with 12 bases between them. Looked up from germline, CDR1 is SGHRS and CDR2 is YFSETQ. The length of the CDR3 is 15 residues. The CDR3 loop is CASSLGVQGDTEAFF. The CDR3 DNA reads TGCGCCAGCAGCTTGGGCGTACAGGGTGACACTGAAGCTTTCTTT.

The gene calls are TRBV5-1 and TRBJ2-2; D may be TRBD2 (6 bases). Trimming removed 2 bases from V and 10 bases from J, with 18 bases in between. The CDR3 covers 15 residues. CDR1 SGHRS and CDR2 YFSETQ come from the germline V gene. CDR3: CASSFAGTGEEELFF. The DNA of the CDR3 is TGCGCCAGCAGCTTTGCCGGGACGGGGGAAGAGGAGCTGTTTTTT.

This clonotype was observed a single time. The genes are TRBV15 and TRBJ2-6, with 8 bases aligning to TRBD2. The CDR3 length is 19 residues. V trimming: 0 bases; J trimming: 4 bases; junction bases outside the gene matches: 11. Germline CDR1 LNHNV, CDR2 YYDKDF (reference sequence). CDR3 in DNA: TGTGCCACCAGCAGAGATGGGCCTAGCGGGTTTTCCGGGGCCAACGTCCTGACTTTC. Residues: CATSRDGPSGFSGANVLTF.

The sample holds many counts of this clonotype. The chain uses TRBV12-3 or TRBV12-4 and TRBJ2-2; the D call may be TRBD1 or TRBD2 (5 bases each). The CDR3 runs to 16 residues. The ends were cut back, 7 bases at V and 2 bases at J, with 17 bases in the middle. In nucleotides, the CDR3 is TGTGCCAGCACCACCGAGTGGGACCATAACACCGGGGAGCTGTTTTTT. Amino acid sequence: CASTTEWDHNTGELFF.

At least ten counts were recorded for this clonotype. This chain links TRBV20-1 with TRBJ1-3; D is uncertain. V was trimmed by 3 bases and J by 4 bases, leaving 19 bases between them. The CDR3 length is 16 residues. Germline lookup yields CDR1 DFQATT and CDR2 SNEGSKA (reference sequence). This CDR3 is CSASLRNWGSGNTIYF. CDR3 in DNA: TGCAGTGCTAGTCTCAGAAACTGGGGTTCGGGAAACACCATATATTTT.

This clonotype was recorded at least ten times. J is TRBJ1-1 and V is TRBV27; D not resolved. V was trimmed by 6 bases and J by 2 bases, leaving 13 bases between them. Germline assignment: CDR1 MNHEY and CDR2 SMNVEV (reference sequence). The CDR3 length is 14 residues. The CDR3 protein is CASRKADPNTEAFF. CDR3 in DNA: TGTGCCAGCAGAAAAGCAGACCCAAACACTGAAGCTTTCTTT.

This clonotype was seen many times. This chain uses TRBV5-1 with TRBJ1-4; the D gene is possibly TRBD1 (6 bases). Trimming removed 1 base from V and 4 bases from J, with 14 bases in between. Germline CDR1 is SGHRS and CDR2 is YFSETQ. The CDR3 has 16 residues. CDR3 sequence: CASSLTGQTDNEKLFF. CDR3 sequence (DNA): TGCGCCAGCAGCTTGACTGGACAGACGGATAATGAAAAACTGTTTTTT.